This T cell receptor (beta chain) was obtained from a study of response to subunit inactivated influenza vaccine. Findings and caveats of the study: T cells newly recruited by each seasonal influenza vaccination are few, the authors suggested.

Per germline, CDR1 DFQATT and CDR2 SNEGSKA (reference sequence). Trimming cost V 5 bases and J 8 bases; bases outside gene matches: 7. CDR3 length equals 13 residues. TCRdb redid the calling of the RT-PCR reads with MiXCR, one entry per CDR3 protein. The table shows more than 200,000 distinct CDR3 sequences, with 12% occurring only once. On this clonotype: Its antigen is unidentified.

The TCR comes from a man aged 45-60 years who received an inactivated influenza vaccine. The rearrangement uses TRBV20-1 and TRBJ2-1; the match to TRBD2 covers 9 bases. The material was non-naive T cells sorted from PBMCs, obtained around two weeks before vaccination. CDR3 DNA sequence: TGCAGTGCTGCTTCCGGGACTAGCTATGAGCAGTTCTTC. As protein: CSAASGTSYEQFF.